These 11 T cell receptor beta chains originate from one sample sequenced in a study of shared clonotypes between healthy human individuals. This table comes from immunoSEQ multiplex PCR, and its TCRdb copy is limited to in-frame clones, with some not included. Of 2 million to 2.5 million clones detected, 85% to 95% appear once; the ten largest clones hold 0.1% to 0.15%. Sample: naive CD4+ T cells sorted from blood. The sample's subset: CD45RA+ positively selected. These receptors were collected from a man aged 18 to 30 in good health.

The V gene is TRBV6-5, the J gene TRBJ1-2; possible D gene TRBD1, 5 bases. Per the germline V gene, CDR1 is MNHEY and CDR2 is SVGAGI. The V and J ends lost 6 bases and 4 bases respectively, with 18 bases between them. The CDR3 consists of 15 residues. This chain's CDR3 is CASRSPGGPLYGYTF. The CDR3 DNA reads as TGTGCCAGCAGATCCCCGGGGGGTCCTCTCTATGGCTACACCTTC.

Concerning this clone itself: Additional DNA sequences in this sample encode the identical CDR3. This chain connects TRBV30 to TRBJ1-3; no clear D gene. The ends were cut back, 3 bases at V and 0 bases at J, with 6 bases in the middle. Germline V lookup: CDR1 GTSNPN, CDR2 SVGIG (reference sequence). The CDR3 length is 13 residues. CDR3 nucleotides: TGTGCCTGGAGAGTTACCTCTGGAAACACCATATATTTT. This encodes CAWRVTSGNTIYF.

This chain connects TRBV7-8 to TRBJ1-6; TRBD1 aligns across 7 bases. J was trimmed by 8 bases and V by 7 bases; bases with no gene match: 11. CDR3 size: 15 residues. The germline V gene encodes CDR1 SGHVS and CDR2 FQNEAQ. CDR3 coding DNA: TGTGCCAGCACCTCTTCAAGGACAGGAGATTCACCCCTCCACTTT. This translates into CASTSSRTGDSPLHF.

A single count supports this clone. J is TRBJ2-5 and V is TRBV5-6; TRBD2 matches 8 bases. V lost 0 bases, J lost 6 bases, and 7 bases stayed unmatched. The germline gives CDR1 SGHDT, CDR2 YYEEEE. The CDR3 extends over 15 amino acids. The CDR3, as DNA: TGTGCCAGCAGCTTGGCAGGTAGCGGGAAGAAGACCCAGTACTTC. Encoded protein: CASSLAGSGKKTQYF.

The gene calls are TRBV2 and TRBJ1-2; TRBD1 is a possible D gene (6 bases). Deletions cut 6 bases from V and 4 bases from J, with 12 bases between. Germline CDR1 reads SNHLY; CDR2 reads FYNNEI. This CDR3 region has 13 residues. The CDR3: CASRTTGSYGYTF. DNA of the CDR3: TGTGCCAGCAGGACTACAGGGAGCTATGGCTACACCTTC.

Here the CDR3 reads CASSLVGTATNEKLFF. CDR3 in DNA: TGTGCCAGCAGCTTGGTAGGGACAGCAACTAATGAAAAACTGTTTTTT. The chain recombines TRBV5-5 with TRBJ1-4; 7 bases line up with TRBD1. The V gene end was trimmed by 0 bases and the J gene end by 0 bases; junction bases not matched to a gene: 2. Germline V gene sequence: CDR1 SGHKS, CDR2 YYEKEE (reference sequence). This CDR3 has 16 residues.

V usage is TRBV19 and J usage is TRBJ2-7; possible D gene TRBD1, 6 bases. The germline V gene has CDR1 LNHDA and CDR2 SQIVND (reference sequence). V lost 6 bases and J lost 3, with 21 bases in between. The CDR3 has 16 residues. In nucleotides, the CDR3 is TGTGCCAGTAGCATTCCCCGCGGCAGGGGTGTCTACGAGCAGTACTTC. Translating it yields CASSIPRGRGVYEQYF.

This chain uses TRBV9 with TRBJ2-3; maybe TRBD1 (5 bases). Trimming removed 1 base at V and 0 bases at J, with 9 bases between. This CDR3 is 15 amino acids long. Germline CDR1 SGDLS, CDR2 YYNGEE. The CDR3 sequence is CASSVWGVSTDTQYF. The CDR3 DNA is TGTGCCAGCAGCGTATGGGGCGTCAGCACAGATACGCAGTATTTT.

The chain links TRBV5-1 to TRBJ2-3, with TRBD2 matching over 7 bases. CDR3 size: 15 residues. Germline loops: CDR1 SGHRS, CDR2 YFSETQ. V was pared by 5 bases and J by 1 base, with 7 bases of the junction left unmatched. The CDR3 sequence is CASRVSGERTDTQYF. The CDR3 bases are TGCGCCAGCAGAGTGAGCGGGGAACGCACAGATACGCAGTATTTT. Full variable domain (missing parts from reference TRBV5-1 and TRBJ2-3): KAGVTQTPRYLIKTRGQQVTLSCSPISGHRSVSWYQQTPGQGLQFLFEYFSETQRNKGNFPGRFSGRQFSNSRSEMNVSTLELGDSALYLCASRVSGERTDTQYFGPGTRLTVL.

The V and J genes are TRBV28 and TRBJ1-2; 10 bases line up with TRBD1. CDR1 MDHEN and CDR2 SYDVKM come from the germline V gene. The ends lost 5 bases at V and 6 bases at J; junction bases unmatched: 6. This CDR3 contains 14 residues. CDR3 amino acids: CASSGPGQGNGYTF. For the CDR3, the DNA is TGTGCCAGCAGTGGTCCGGGACAGGGGAATGGCTACACCTTC.

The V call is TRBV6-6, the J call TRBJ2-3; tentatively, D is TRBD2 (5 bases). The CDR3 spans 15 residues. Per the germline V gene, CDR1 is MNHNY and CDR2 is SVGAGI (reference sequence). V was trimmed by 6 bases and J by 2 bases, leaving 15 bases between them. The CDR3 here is CASSPSTKITDTQYF. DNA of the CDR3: TGTGCCAGCAGCCCTTCGACTAAAATCACAGATACGCAGTATTTT.